The following is a T cell receptor (beta chain) sequence with its context. Its antigen has not been determined. No quality values exist for individual bases; no much larger clone is one base distant. This entry comes from a study of blood T cell repertoires in COVID-19 (dated by TCRdb to the early 2020s). Regarding the study in general: The collaborator samples originated in the United States, Italy and Spain and spanned the acute and convalescent phases of COVID-19. The samples were drawn from two sources: the first 160 participants of the ongoing ImmuneRACE study, and some 1,300 subjects contributed by 6 global collaborators. Subjects who had been exposed to COVID-19, were actively infected with it, or had recovered from it provided the deeply sampled blood TCRbeta repertoires that made up the dataset. A de-identified subject ID, COVID-19 status, age in years and sex were almost always included in the sample metadata. Where available, HLA class I and class II types were obtained from metadata supplied by the sample provider rather than from assay-based typing. The material from the prospective study consisted of cDNA or gDNA derived from T cells, B-cell-depleted T cells, or PBMCs. The repertoires were made available in a free public database intended to serve as a resource for research on the immune response to SARS-CoV-2. General conclusions and limits of the study: Clinical and demographic metadata were provided uncurated, with the amount varying by source and participant.

One collaborating source in Seattle enrolled patients during active infection and followed them longitudinally through the course of disease. Whole blood was collected in K2EDTA tubes by collaborating institutions according to the institutions' own protocols. For TCRbeta analysis, collaborators shipped samples as frozen whole blood, isolated PBMCs, or DNA extracted from either of those sample types. CDR1 and CDR2 are drawn from the germline V gene: SGHTA, FQGNSA. V is shortened by 5 bases, J by 6 bases, and the region joining them spans 17 bases. From its cysteine to its phenylalanine, the CDR3 spans 15 amino acids. The CDR3 DNA has 45 bases and is translated from base 1. TCRbeta CDR3 regions were amplified from genomic DNA by means of the immunoSEQ Assay, a bias-controlled multiplex PCR. Turning to the authors' computational methods: The number of nucleated cells in each sample was estimated by amplification of reference gene primers within the assay. To quantify the absolute abundance of each unique TCRbeta CDR3 rearrangement, sequence reads were collapsed and filtered. For each sample, productive Simpson clonality was calculated as the square root of Simpson's diversity index across productive rearrangements. TCRdb limited this immuneACCESS table to in-frame rearrangements with V and J called. A share of clones is missing; checked studies link under half to unresolved V genes, and the rest is unexplained. V and J calls and clone size are copied from that table; D and trimming were computed from the DNA. In all, the sample holds about 130,000 clones, and around 85% of those were seen once. The top ten hold around 3% of the sample.

The sample comprised peripheral blood. This TCR was recovered from a woman of 80 years or more with COVID-19, enrolled during active disease. The receptor chain draws on TRBV7-2 and TRBJ1-5; 5 matching bases give a weak D call of TRBD1. The DNA sequence follows: TGTGCCAGCAGCCCCCTGGGGGGAGGCGGTCAGCCCCAGCATTTT. It specifies CASSPLGGGGQPQHF.